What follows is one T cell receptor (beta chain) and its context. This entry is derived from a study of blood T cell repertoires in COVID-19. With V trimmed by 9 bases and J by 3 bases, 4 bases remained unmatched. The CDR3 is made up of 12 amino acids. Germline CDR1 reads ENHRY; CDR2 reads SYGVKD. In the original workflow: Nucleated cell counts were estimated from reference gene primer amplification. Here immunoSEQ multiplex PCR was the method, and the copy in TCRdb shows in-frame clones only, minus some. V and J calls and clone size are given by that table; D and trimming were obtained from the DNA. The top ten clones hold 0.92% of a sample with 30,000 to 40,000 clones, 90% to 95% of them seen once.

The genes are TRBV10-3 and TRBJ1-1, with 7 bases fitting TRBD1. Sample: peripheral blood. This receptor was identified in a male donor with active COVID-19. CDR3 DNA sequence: TGTGCCATAGGACAGGCAGACACTGAAGCTTTCTTT. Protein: CAIGQADTEAFF.